The rows below give T cell receptor beta chains drawn from one sample of a study of blood T cell repertoires in COVID-19. Here immunoSEQ multiplex PCR was the method, and the copy in TCRdb shows in-frame clones only, minus some. The data contain 200,000 to 300,000 clones, about 84% of them singletons. Sequencing was done on a sample of peripheral blood. These receptors all come from a man older than 75 with acute or convalescent COVID-19. CDR3s include the opening cysteine and the closing phenylalanine or tryptophan. Each record gives: V gene, D gene, clone size, J gene, CDR3 DNA, CDR3 protein. The D gene is left open where the match is weak. Size is stated for part of the rows, as once, few or many counts, or as a class when the clone is expanded.

V: TRBV6-5
D: TRBD1
size: NA
J: TRBJ2-1
DNA: TGTGCCAGCAGTTACTCGATAGGGACAGGGGTGTTCTTC
CDR3: CASSYSIGTGVFF

V: TRBV6-1
D: TRBD1
size: NA
J: TRBJ2-1
DNA: TGTGCCAGCAGTGAACGGGACAGGGACAATGAGCAGTTCTTC
CDR3: CASSERDRDNEQFF

V: TRBV9
D: NA
size: few
J: TRBJ1-1
DNA: TGTGCCAGCAGCGTAGCAGGCTTGGACACTGAAGCTTTCTTT
CDR3: CASSVAGLDTEAFF

V: TRBV5-1
D: NA
size: NA
J: TRBJ2-3
DNA: TGCGCCAGCAGCTTAGGGGATAGCACAGATACGCAGTATTTT
CDR3: CASSLGDSTDTQYF

V: TRBV7-2
D: TRBD1
size: NA
J: TRBJ1-5
DNA: TGTGCCAGCAGCCCGGGGGACAGCCCAAATCAGCCCCAGCATTTT
CDR3: CASSPGDSPNQPQHF

V: TRBV7-8
D: TRBD1
size: NA
J: TRBJ1-4
DNA: TGTGCCAGCAGGGGACAGGTCTTTAATGAAAAACTGTTTTTT
CDR3: CASRGQVFNEKLFF

V: TRBV14
D: NA
size: NA
J: TRBJ2-2
DNA: TGTGCCAGCAGCCAAGGGGACTACACCGGGGAGCTGTTTTTT
CDR3: CASSQGDYTGELFF

V: TRBV6-6
D: TRBD1
size: NA
J: TRBJ2-2
DNA: TGTGCCAGCAGTTACGGTAGACAGGGGTACACCGGGGAGCTGTTTTTT
CDR3: CASSYGRQGYTGELFF

V: TRBV11-2
D: TRBD2
size: NA
J: TRBJ2-7
DNA: TGTGCCAGCAGCTTAACTAGCGGGTCTCACTCCTACGAGCAGTACTTC
CDR3: CASSLTSGSHSYEQYF

V: TRBV3-1/TRBV3-2
D: NA
size: few
J: TRBJ1-2
DNA: TGTGCCAGCAGCCAAGGAGTCCGGGGTTGGGGAGGCTACACCTTC
CDR3: CASSQGVRGWGGYTF

V: TRBV3-1/TRBV3-2
D: NA
size: once
J: TRBJ1-2
DNA: TGTGCCAGCAGCCAAGATCTTATCAGGGGTGACTATGGCTACACCTTC
CDR3: CASSQDLIRGDYGYTF

V: TRBV18
D: NA
size: NA
J: TRBJ1-2
DNA: TGTGCCAGCTCACCGCAACAGGGTATTATCAACTATGGCTACACCTTC
CDR3: CASSPQQGIINYGYTF